The 27 T cell receptor beta chains in this list originate from one sample, sequenced in a study of diagnostic markers for celiac disease (TCRdb year 2020). The listed sequencing device is Illumina MiSeq. TCRdb reprocessed the reads and assigns one entry to each CDR3 protein sequence, leaving out DNA. This specimen's table enumerates 5,500 to 7,000 distinct CDR3 sequences. Over 4.5% of the sample comes from the top ten. What was sequenced was either unsorted cells or a sorted T cell fraction (not recorded which). These TCRs come from a human donor. This table probably holds off-target reads from a library built for another chain.

The CDR3: CAWSVGGAAEAFF. The V and J genes are TRBV30 and TRBJ1-1. The CDR3 has 13 amino acids. Germline values: CDR1 GTSNPN, CDR2 SVGIG (reference sequence).

This clonotype is medium-sized by frequency. The chain joins TRBV14 to TRBJ1-1. The CDR3 has 13 residues. Per the germline V gene, CDR1 is SGHDN and CDR2 is FVKESK. The chain's CDR3 is CASRRWGNTEAFF.

The chain employs TRBV24-1 and TRBJ2-7. The CDR3 extends over 15 amino acids. Germline V gene sequence: CDR1 KGHDR, CDR2 SFDVKD. The CDR3 loop is CATSDLAASTYEQYF.

The V call is TRBV9, the J call TRBJ2-2. The CDR3 totals 14 residues. Germline CDR1 is SGDLS and CDR2 is YYNGEE. CDR3 sequence: CASSTIGATGELFF.

This clonotype is classed as medium-sized by frequency. V is TRBV5-4 and J is TRBJ2-3. This CDR3 contains 11 residues. Per germline, CDR1 SGHNT and CDR2 YYREEE (reference sequence). CDR3 protein: CASSLADTQYF.

The CDR3: CASSEGGSNYGYTF. The rearrangement links TRBV9 to TRBJ1-2. The CDR3 runs 14 residues. Germline CDR1 and CDR2: SGDLS and YYNGEE.

This clonotype registers medium-sized (0.01 to 0.1%) by frequency. V usage is TRBV12-3 or TRBV12-4 and J usage is TRBJ2-7; TCRdb indicates TRBD1, and absent DNA this call remains unverified. The CDR3 is made up of 14 amino acids. The CDR3 loop reads CASSPPGVPGEQYF.

Its frequency marks this clonotype as medium-sized. The chain recombines TRBV5-1 with TRBJ2-7. Germline V gene lookup returns CDR1 SGHRS and CDR2 YFSETQ. The CDR3 is made up of 14 amino acids. The CDR3: CASSLSLGSHEQYF.

V and J are TRBV3-1 and TRBJ2-2; TCRdb selects TRBD1, and the lack of DNA leaves this call unchecked. The CDR3 is made up of 16 amino acids. Germline values: CDR1 LGHDT, CDR2 YNNKEL (reference sequence). The CDR3 protein is CASSPQWRDNTGELFF.

The chain combines TRBV14 with TRBJ2-2; the TRBD2 assignment by TCRdb is unverifiable without DNA. Germline assignment: CDR1 SGHDN and CDR2 FVKESK. CDR3 length equals 16 residues. The CDR3 spells CASSRLPVADTGELFF.

The genes are TRBV12-3 or TRBV12-4 and TRBJ2-1; without DNA, the TCRdb call of TRBD2 cannot be checked. This CDR3 has 19 residues. CDR3: CASSLWGGTSGSLYNEQFF.

The chain has TRBV2 and TRBJ1-2; the D call of TRBD1 rests on TCRdb alone, since no DNA is present to check it. This CDR3 spans 14 amino acids. Germline CDR1 and CDR2: SNHLY and FYNNEI. The CDR3 reads CASSAESGAYGYTF.

The CDR3: CASSLGRGWETQYF. The chain couples TRBV27 to TRBJ2-5; without DNA, the TCRdb call of TRBD1 cannot be checked. Germline lookup yields CDR1 MNHEY and CDR2 SMNVEV (reference sequence). The CDR3 contains 14 residues.

V is TRBV11-2 and J is TRBJ1-1; TCRdb's D gene call, TRBD1, goes unchecked for lack of DNA. The germline gives CDR1 SGHAT, CDR2 FQNNGV. CDR3 length equals 12 residues. CDR3: CASSLGDRKAFF.

This chain joins TRBV5-4 and TRBJ1-1. CDR3 length equals 12 residues. In germline, CDR1 is SGHNT, CDR2 YYREEE (reference sequence). The CDR3 is CASSWEDTEAFF.

The rearrangement links TRBV9 to TRBJ1-2; TCRdb calls TRBD1, which cannot be checked without DNA. The CDR3 runs 11 residues. From germline, CDR1 is SGDLS and CDR2 YYNGEE. The CDR3 is CASRGGRGYTF.

The gene calls are TRBV5-1 and TRBJ2-5; absent DNA, TCRdb's TRBD1 call cannot be checked. Germline CDR1 and CDR2: SGHRS and YFSETQ. This CDR3 has 15 residues. CDR3 in amino acids: CASSLSAGERETQYF.

The chain is built from TRBV5-4 and TRBJ1-1; the D call from TCRdb, TRBD1, cannot be confirmed without DNA. The length of the CDR3 is 12 residues. Germline values: CDR1 SGHNT, CDR2 YYREEE (reference sequence). The CDR3 loop is CASKEGKGRAFF.

The rearrangement links TRBV5-1 to TRBJ2-5; TCRdb calls TRBD1, which cannot be checked without DNA. Germline CDR1 is SGHRS and CDR2 is YFSETQ. The CDR3 is made up of 12 amino acids. The CDR3 sequence is CASSRVRETQYF.

Frequency places this clonotype as medium-sized. J is TRBJ1-6 and V is TRBV7-2; the D call of TRBD1 rests on TCRdb alone, since no DNA is present to check it. The CDR3 consists of 14 residues. Germline values: CDR1 SGHTA, CDR2 FQGNSA. The CDR3 loop is CASSFRGSDSPLHF.

This chain links TRBV18 with TRBJ1-5. CDR1 is KGHSH and CDR2 is LQKENI in the germline V gene. The CDR3 sequence is 14 residues long. The CDR3 sequence: CASSPPRRGQPQHF. Combining the CDR3 with reference TRBV18 and TRBJ1-5 gives the whole variable domain NAGVMQNPRHLVRRRGQEARLRCSPMKGHSHVYWYRQLPEEGLKFMVYLQKENIIDESGMPKERFSAEFPKEGPSILRIQQVVRGDSAAYFCASSPPRRGQPQHFGDGTRLSIL.

The rearrangement joins TRBV7-7 to TRBJ1-4; without DNA, the TCRdb call of TRBD1 cannot be checked. The CDR3 is made up of 15 amino acids. The germline V gene has CDR1 SSHAT and CDR2 FNYEAQ (reference sequence). The CDR3 sequence: CASSPWTGLNEKLFF. Complete variable domain (other parts from reference TRBV7-7 and TRBJ1-4): GAGVSQSPRYKVTKRGQDVTLRCDPISSHATLYWYQQALGQGPEFLTYFNYEAQPDKSGLPSDRFSAERPEGSISTLTIQRTEQRDSAMYRCASSPWTGLNEKLFFGSGTQLSVL.

The chain couples TRBV2 to TRBJ1-2; TCRdb proposes TRBD1, but this gene call is untestable without DNA. The length of the CDR3 is 14 residues. Germline CDR1 is SNHLY and CDR2 is FYNNEI. The CDR3 spells CASTFLGQDYGYTF.

The V and J genes are TRBV3-1 and TRBJ2-3. Looked up from germline, CDR1 is LGHDT and CDR2 is YNNKEL (reference sequence). This CDR3 comprises 13 residues. CDR3 sequence: CASSQGGTDTQYF.

This chain joins TRBV20-1 and TRBJ2-1; the D call from TCRdb, TRBD2, cannot be confirmed without DNA. CDR1 is DFQATT and CDR2 is SNEGSKA in the germline V gene (reference sequence). This CDR3 has 16 residues. The CDR3 sequence is CSARALGGGSYNEQFF.

Frequency places this clonotype as medium-sized. This chain connects TRBV6-5 to TRBJ2-5; TCRdb returns TRBD2, unconfirmable since there is no DNA. The CDR3 runs to 14 residues. Germline CDR1 reads MNHEY; CDR2 reads SVGAGI. CDR3: CASSRAGERETQYF.

The chain uses TRBV30 and TRBJ2-3. Germline CDR1 and CDR2: GTSNPN and SVGIG (reference sequence). The CDR3 contains 12 residues. CDR3 in amino acids: CAWSVSGDTQYF.